Presented here are 5 T cell receptor beta chains from one specimen sequenced in a study of blood T cell repertoires in COVID-19. TCRdb keeps only in-frame clones here, not all; method: immunoSEQ multiplex PCR. Of about 140,000 clones listed, 79% were seen once; the top ten hold about 3.6%. The specimen sequenced was peripheral blood. The receptors originated from a man aged 55 to 70 with acute or convalescent COVID-19.

The chain links TRBV6-5 to TRBJ1-2, with D maybe TRBD1 (6 bases). V lost 8 bases and J 5 bases, leaving 12 bases between the germline ends. This CDR3 is 12 amino acids long. CDR1 is MNHEY, CDR2 SVGAGI, per germline. CDR3 region: CASSEGGYGYTF. The CDR3 coding sequence is TGTGCCAGCTCAGAAGGGGGTTATGGCTACACCTTC.

On this clone: At one boundary the junction diverges from the germline segment, which might be a read error. The gene calls are TRBV30 and TRBJ2-3; 13 bases are shared with TRBD2. Germline values: CDR1 GTSNPN, CDR2 SVGIG (reference sequence). CDR3 length equals 12 residues. CDR3 sequence reads: CAWSPGLAGAGF. CDR3 nucleotides: TGTGCCTGGAGTCCCGGACTAGCGGGAGCGGGTTTT. The entire variable domain, with the rest obtained from reference TRBV30 and TRBJ2-3, is as follows: SQTIHQWPATLVQPVGSPLSLECTVEGTSNPNLYWYRQAAGRGLQLLFYSVGIGQISSEVPQNLSASRPQDRQFILSSKKLLLSDSGFYLCAWSPGLAGAGFGPGTRLTVL.

The chain employs TRBV5-4 and TRBJ2-7; D is possibly TRBD1 (6 bases). Germline V CDR1 and CDR2: SGHNT, YYREEE (reference sequence). This CDR3 contains 15 residues. The germline V and J ends were trimmed by 3 bases and 8 bases, with 21 bases remaining between them. The CDR3 sequence is CASSSTTGIERKQYF. CDR3 coding DNA: TGTGCCAGCAGCTCAACGACAGGAATTGAAAGAAAGCAGTACTTC. The variable domain in full, with the rest retrieved from reference TRBV5-4 and TRBJ2-7, is ETGVTQSPTHLIKTRGQQVTLRCSSQSGHNTVSWYQQALGQGPQFIFQYYREEENGRGNFPPRFSGLQFPNYSSELNVNALELDDSALYLCASSSTTGIERKQYFGPGTRLTVT.

This chain connects TRBV30 to TRBJ2-2; 9 bases are shared with TRBD1. J lost 4 bases, V lost 5 bases, and 2 bases had no gene match. This CDR3 contains 13 residues. Germline V gives CDR1 GTSNPN, CDR2 SVGIG (reference sequence). The CDR3 nucleotides read TGTGCCTGGGGGACAGGGATCACCGGGGAGCTGTTTTTT. This encodes CAWGTGITGELFF.

This clone was picked up one time. V usage is TRBV28 and J usage is TRBJ2-5; 9 nucleotides match TRBD1. V lost 5 bases and J lost 7; bases outside the gene matches: 14. The V gene's germline CDR1 is MDHEN and CDR2 SYDVKM. The CDR3 consists of 16 residues. CDR3 in amino acids: CASSPPGQGRKGTQYF. CDR3 coding DNA: TGTGCCAGCAGTCCCCCTGGACAGGGGCGCAAGGGGACCCAGTACTTC.